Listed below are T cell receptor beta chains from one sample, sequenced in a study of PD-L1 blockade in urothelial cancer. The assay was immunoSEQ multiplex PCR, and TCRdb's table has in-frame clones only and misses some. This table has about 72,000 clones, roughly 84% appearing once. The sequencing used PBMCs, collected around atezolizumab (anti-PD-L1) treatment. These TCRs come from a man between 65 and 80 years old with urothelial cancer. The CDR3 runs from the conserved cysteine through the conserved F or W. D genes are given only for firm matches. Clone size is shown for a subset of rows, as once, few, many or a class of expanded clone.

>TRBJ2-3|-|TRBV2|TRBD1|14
CASSRGLNTDTQYF
TGTGCCAGCAGTAGGGGGCTAAACACAGATACGCAGTATTTT
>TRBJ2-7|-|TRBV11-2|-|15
CASSLSLNRVTEQYF
TGTGCCAGCAGCCTCAGCCTCAACAGGGTTACTGAGCAGTACTTC
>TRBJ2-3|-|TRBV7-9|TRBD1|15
CASSLGGGDGLTQYF
TGTGCCAGCAGCTTAGGAGGGGGCGACGGCCTTACGCAGTATTTT
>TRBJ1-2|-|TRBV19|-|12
CASSGRGNGYTF
TGTGCCAGTAGTGGTCGGGGAAATGGCTACACCTTC
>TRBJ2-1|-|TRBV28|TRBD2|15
CASTGGAGIYNEQFF
TGTGCCAGCACGGGGGGGGCAGGGATTTACAATGAGCAGTTCTTC
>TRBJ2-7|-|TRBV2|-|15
CASKERLPGSYEQYF
TGTGCCAGCAAGGAGAGACTCCCGGGATCCTACGAGCAGTACTTC
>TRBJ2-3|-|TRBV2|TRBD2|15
CASRGLAGSADTQYF
TGTGCCAGCAGGGGACTAGCGGGAAGTGCAGATACGCAGTATTTT
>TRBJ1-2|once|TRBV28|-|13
CASSSTGGYGYTF
TGTGCCAGCAGTTCGACTGGGGGGTATGGCTACACCTTC
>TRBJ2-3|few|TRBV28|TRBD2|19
CASSLGLAGEGVGGDTQYF
TGTGCCAGCAGTTTAGGACTAGCGGGAGAGGGGGTTGGAGGAGATACGCAGTATTTT
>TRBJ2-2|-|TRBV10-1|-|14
CASSPSSDGGELFF
TGCGCCAGCAGCCCTTCTAGCGATGGCGGGGAGCTGTTTTTT
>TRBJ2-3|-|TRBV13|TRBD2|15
CASSFTSGSTDTQYF
TGTGCCAGCAGCTTTACTAGCGGGAGCACAGATACGCAGTATTTT
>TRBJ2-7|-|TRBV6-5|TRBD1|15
CASSYRWTGTYEQYF
TGTGCCAGCAGTTATCGTTGGACAGGGACCTACGAGCAGTACTTC
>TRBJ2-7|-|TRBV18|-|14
CASSLRGGIHEQYF
TGTGCCAGCTCCCTCAGAGGAGGGATCCACGAGCAGTACTTC
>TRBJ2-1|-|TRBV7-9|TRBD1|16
CASSSPGTGGHNEQFF
TGTGCCAGCAGCTCGCCTGGGACAGGGGGACACAATGAGCAGTTCTTC
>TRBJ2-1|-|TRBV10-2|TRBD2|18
CASSEGALAGVSYNEQFF
TGCGCCAGCAGTGAGGGGGCCTTAGCGGGAGTCTCCTACAATGAGCAGTTCTTC
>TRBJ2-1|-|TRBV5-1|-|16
CASAEGRRSSYNEQFF
TGCGCCAGCGCGGAGGGCCGTAGAAGCTCCTACAATGAGCAGTTCTTC
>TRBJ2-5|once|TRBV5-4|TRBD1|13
CASSQGQGETQYF
TGTGCCAGCAGCCAGGGACAGGGGGAGACCCAGTACTTC
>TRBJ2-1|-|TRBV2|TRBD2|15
CASSEGGPGGSEQFF
TGTGCCAGCAGTGAGGGAGGGCCGGGGGGTAGTGAGCAGTTCTTC
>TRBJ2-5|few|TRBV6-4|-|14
CASSGSERQETQYF
TGTGCCAGCAGTGGAAGTGAGCGTCAAGAGACCCAGTACTTC
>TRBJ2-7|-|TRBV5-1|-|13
CASSVQGPYEQYF
TGCGCCAGCAGCGTACAGGGACCCTACGAGCAGTACTTC
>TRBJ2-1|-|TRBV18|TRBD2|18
CASSPLLAGLLSYNEQFF
TGTGCCAGCTCGCCACTTCTAGCGGGATTACTCTCCTACAATGAGCAGTTCTTC
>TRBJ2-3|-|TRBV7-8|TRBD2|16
CASSYWTSGRTDTQYF
TGTGCCAGCAGCTATTGGACTAGCGGACGCACAGATACGCAGTATTTT